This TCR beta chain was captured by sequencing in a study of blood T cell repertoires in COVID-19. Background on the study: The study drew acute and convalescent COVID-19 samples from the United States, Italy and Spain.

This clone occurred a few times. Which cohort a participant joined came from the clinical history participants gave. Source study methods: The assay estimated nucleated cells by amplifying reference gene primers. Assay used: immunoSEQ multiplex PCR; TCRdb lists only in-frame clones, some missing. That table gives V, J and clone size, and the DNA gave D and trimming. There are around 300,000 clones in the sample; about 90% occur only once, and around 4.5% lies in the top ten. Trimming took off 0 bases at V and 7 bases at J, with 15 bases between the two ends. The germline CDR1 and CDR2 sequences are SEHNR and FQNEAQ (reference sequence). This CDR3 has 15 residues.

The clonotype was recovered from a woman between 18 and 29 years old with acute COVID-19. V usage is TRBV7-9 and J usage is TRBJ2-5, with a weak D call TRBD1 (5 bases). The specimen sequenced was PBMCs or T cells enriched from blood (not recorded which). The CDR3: CASSLAEAGWGTQYF. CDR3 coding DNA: TGTGCCAGCAGCTTAGCGGAAGCAGGGTGGGGGACCCAGTACTTC.